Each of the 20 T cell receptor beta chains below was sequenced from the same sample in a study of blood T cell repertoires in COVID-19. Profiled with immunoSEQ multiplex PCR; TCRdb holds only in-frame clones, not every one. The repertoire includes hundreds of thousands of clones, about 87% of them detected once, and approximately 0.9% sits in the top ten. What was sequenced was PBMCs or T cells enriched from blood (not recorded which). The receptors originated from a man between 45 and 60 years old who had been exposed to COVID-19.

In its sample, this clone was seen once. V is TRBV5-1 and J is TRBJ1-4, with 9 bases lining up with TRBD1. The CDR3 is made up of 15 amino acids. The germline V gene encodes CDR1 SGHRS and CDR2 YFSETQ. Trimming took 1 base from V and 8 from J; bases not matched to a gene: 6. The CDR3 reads CASSLLGTGLEKLFF. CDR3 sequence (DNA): TGCGCCAGCAGCTTGCTGGGGACAGGGTTGGAAAAACTGTTTTTT.

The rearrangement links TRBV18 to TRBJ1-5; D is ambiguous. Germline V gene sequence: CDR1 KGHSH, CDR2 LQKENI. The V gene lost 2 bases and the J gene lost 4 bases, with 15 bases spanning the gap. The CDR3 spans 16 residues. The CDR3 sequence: CASSPVAGSRNQPQHF. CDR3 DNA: TGTGCCAGCTCACCAGTAGCCGGGTCTAGGAATCAGCCCCAGCATTTT. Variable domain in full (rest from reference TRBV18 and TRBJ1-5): NAGVMQNPRHLVRRRGQEARLRCSPMKGHSHVYWYRQLPEEGLKFMVYLQKENIIDESGMPKERFSAEFPKEGPSILRIQQVVRGDSAAYFCASSPVAGSRNQPQHFGDGTRLSIL.

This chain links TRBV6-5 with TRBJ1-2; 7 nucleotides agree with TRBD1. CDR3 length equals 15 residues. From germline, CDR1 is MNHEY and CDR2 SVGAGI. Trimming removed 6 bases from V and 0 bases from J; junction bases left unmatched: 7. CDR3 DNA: TGTGCCAGCAGCTCGACAGGGTTAGCTAACTATGGCTACACCTTC. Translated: CASSSTGLANYGYTF.

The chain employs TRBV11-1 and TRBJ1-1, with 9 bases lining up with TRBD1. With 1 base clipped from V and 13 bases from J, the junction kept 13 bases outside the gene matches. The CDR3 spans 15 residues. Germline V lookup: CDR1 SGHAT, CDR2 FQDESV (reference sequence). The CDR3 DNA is TGTGCCAGCAGCTTAGATCTCGCGACAGGGGGTTCGGTTTTCTTT. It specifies CASSLDLATGGSVFF.

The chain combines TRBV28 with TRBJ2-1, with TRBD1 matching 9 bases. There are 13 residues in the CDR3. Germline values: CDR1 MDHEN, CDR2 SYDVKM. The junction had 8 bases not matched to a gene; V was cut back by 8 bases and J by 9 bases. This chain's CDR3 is CASRDRVFGEQFF. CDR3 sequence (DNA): TGTGCCAGCCGGGACAGGGTTTTTGGTGAGCAGTTCTTC. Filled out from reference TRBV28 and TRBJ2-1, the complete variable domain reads DVKVTQSSRYLVKRTGEKVFLECVQDMDHENMFWYRQDPGLGLRLIYFSYDVKMKEKGDIPEGYSVSREKKERFSLILESASTNQTSMYLCASRDRVFGEQFFGPGTRLTVL.

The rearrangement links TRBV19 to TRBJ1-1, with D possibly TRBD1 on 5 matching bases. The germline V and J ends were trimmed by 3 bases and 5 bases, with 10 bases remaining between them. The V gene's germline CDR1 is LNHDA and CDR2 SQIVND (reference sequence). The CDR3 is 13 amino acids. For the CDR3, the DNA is TGTGCCAGTAGTATTTACCGGGGGACTGAAGCTTTCTTT. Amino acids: CASSIYRGTEAFF.

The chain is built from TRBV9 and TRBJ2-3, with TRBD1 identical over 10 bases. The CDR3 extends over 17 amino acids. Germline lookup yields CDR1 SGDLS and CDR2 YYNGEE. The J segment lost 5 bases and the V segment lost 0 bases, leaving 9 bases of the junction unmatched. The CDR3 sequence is CASSVGAGQGWLDTQYF. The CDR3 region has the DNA TGTGCCAGCAGCGTAGGGGCGGGACAGGGGTGGTTAGATACGCAGTATTTT.

The CDR3 DNA sequence: TGTGCCAGCTCACCATCACAGGGGTATCAGCCCCAGCATTTT. Encoded protein: CASSPSQGYQPQHF. The chain uses TRBV18 and TRBJ1-5, with TRBD1 matching 7 bases. This CDR3 comprises 14 residues. CDR1 KGHSH and CDR2 LQKENI come from the germline V gene. The V segment lost 2 bases and the J segment 5 bases; nucleotides outside the gene matches: 3.

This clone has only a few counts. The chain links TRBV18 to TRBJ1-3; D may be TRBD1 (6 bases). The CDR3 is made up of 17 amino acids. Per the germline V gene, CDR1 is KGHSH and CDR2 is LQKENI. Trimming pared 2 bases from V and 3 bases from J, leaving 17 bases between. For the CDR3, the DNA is TGTGCCAGCTCACCAAAAACAGGGCTGGAATTTGGAAACACCATATATTTT. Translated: CASSPKTGLEFGNTIYF.

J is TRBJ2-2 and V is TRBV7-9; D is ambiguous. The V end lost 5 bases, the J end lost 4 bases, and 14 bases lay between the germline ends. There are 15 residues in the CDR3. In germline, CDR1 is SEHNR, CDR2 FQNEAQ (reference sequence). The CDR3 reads CASSPGRVATGELFF. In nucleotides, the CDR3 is TGTGCCAGCAGCCCGGGTCGGGTGGCCACCGGGGAGCTGTTTTTT.

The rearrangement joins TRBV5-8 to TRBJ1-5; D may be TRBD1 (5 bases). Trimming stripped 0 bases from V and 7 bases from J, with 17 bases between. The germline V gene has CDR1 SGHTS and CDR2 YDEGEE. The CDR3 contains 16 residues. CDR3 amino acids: CASSLVGQGGWQPQHF. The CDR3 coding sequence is TGTGCCAGCAGCTTGGTGGGGCAGGGTGGGTGGCAGCCCCAGCATTTT.

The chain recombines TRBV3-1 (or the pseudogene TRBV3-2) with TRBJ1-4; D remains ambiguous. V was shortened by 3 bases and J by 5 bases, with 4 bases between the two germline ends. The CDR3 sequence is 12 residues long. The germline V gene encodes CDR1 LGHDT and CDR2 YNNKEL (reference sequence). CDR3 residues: CASSHLNEKLFF. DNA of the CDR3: TGTGCCAGCAGCCACCTAAATGAAAAACTGTTTTTT.

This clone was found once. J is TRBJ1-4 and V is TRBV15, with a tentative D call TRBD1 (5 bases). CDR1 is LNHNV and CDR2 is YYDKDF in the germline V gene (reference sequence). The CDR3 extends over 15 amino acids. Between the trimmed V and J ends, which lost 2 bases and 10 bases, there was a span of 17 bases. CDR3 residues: CATSRRKGMAGKLFF. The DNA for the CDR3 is TGTGCCACCAGCAGAAGGAAGGGGATGGCCGGAAAACTGTTTTTT.

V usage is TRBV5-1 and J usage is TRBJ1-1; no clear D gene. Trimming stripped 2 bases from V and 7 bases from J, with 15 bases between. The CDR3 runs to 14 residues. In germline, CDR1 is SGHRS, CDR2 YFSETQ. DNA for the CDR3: TGCGCCAGCAGCTTCCTTCGAACAGCCAGTGAAGCTTTCTTT. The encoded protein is CASSFLRTASEAFF.

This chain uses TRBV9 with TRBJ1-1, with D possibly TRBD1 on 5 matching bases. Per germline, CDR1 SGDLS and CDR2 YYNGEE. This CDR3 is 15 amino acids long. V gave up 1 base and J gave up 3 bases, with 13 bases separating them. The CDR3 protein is CASSVSGASYTEAFF. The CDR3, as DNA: TGTGCCAGCAGCGTATCTGGGGCCTCGTACACTGAAGCTTTCTTT.

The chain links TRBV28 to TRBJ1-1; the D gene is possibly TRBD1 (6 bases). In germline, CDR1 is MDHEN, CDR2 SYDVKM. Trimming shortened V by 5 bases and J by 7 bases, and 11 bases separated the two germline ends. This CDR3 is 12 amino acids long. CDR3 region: CASSPTDSEAFF. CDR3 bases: TGTGCCAGCAGTCCGACGGACAGTGAAGCTTTCTTT.

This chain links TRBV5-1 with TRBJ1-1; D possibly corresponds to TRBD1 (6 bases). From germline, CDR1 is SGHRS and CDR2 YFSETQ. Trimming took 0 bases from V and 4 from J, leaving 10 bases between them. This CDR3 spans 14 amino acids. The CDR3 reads CASSLGQAVTEAFF. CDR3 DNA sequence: TGCGCCAGCAGCTTGGGACAGGCGGTCACTGAAGCTTTCTTT.

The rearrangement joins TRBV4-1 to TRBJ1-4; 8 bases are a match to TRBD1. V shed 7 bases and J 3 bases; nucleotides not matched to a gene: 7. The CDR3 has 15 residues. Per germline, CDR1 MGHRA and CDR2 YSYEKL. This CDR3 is CASTRGQSSNEKLFF. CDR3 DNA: TGCGCCAGCACCAGGGGGCAGTCGTCTAATGAAAAACTGTTTTTT.

Here the CDR3 reads CASSPAGGREKLFF. The CDR3 DNA reads TGCGCCAGCAGCCCGGCGGGGGGGCGTGAAAAACTGTTTTTT. The gene calls are TRBV5-1 and TRBJ1-4; D may be TRBD1 (6 bases). V lost 4 bases, J lost 7 bases, and 14 bases lay in between. The CDR3 totals 14 residues. Per germline, CDR1 SGHRS and CDR2 YFSETQ. Drawing the rest from reference TRBV5-1 and TRBJ1-4, the complete variable domain is KAGVTQTPRYLIKTRGQQVTLSCSPISGHRSVSWYQQTPGQGLQFLFEYFSETQRNKGNFPGRFSGRQFSNSRSEMNVSTLELGDSALYLCASSPAGGREKLFFGSGTQLSVL.

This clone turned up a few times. Here the CDR3 reads CASSPLGAGNQPQHF. CDR3 bases: TGTGCCAGCTCACCACTAGGGGCCGGCAATCAGCCCCAGCATTTT. The chain is built from TRBV18 and TRBJ1-5; a weak D match, TRBD1 (5 bases). The CDR3 sequence is 15 residues long. The germline V gene has CDR1 KGHSH and CDR2 LQKENI. Trimming left V 1 base short and J 2 bases short, with 9 bases between. The full variable domain, in which reference TRBV18 and TRBJ1-5 provide the parts outside the CDR3, is NAGVMQNPRHLVRRRGQEARLRCSPMKGHSHVYWYRQLPEEGLKFMVYLQKENIIDESGMPKERFSAEFPKEGPSILRIQQVVRGDSAAYFCASSPLGAGNQPQHFGDGTRLSIL.